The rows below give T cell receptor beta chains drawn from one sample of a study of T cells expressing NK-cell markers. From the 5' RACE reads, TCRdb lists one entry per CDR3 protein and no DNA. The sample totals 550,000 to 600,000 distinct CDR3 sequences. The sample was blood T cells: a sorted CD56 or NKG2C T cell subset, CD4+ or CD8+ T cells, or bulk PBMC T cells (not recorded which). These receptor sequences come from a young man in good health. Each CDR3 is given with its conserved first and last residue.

CDR3 protein: CATSRDEDRGFGDEQFF
J gene: TRBJ2-1
V gene: TRBV15

CDR3 protein: CASSATGSLAYEQYF
J gene: TRBJ2-7
V gene: TRBV7-9

CDR3 protein: CASSSPTRQSTDTQYF
J gene: TRBJ2-3
V gene: TRBV6-5

CDR3 protein: CSARSISKNIQYF
J gene: TRBJ2-4
V gene: TRBV20-1

CDR3 protein: CASSQDTGNSPLHF
J gene: TRBJ1-6
V gene: TRBV4-3

CDR3 protein: CASSQVGRQETQYF
J gene: TRBJ2-5
V gene: TRBV5-1

CDR3 protein: CASRALPAAPGELFF
J gene: TRBJ2-2
V gene: TRBV5-1

CDR3 protein: CSVDDSNRNTQYF
J gene: TRBJ2-3
V gene: TRBV29-1

CDR3 protein: CASSYLGKKDQPQHF
J gene: TRBJ1-5
V gene: TRBV6-2/TRBV6-3

CDR3 protein: CSVETGRTSLFF
J gene: TRBJ2-1
V gene: TRBV29-1

CDR3 protein: CASTTSVGTGLAGELFF
J gene: TRBJ2-2
V gene: TRBV2

CDR3 protein: CASSYQFQESSTDTQYF
J gene: TRBJ2-3
V gene: TRBV7-2

CDR3 protein: CASRTSDNTGELFF
J gene: TRBJ2-2
V gene: TRBV10-2

CDR3 protein: CSARDASEGAETQYF
J gene: TRBJ2-5
V gene: TRBV20-1

CDR3 protein: CASEHRTSFQETQYF
J gene: TRBJ2-5
V gene: TRBV5-6

CDR3 protein: CASSLVGKDTQYF
J gene: TRBJ2-3
V gene: TRBV11-2

CDR3 protein: CATSGTGFYNEQFF
J gene: TRBJ2-1
V gene: TRBV24-1

CDR3 protein: CSARDFSEADTSNQPQHF
J gene: TRBJ1-5
V gene: TRBV20-1

CDR3 protein: CSAIGGSTGELFF
J gene: TRBJ2-2
V gene: TRBV20-1

CDR3 protein: CASSYPGQGREAFF
J gene: TRBJ1-1
V gene: TRBV6-5

CDR3 protein: CASSLHQTTDTQYF
J gene: TRBJ2-3
V gene: TRBV12-3/TRBV12-4

CDR3 protein: CASSPMGGLGTEAFF
J gene: TRBJ1-1
V gene: TRBV12-3/TRBV12-4

CDR3 protein: CASSLPGTLSYEQYF
J gene: TRBJ2-7
V gene: TRBV5-5

CDR3 protein: CASSLGVAGGYEQYF
J gene: TRBJ2-7
V gene: TRBV12-3/TRBV12-4

CDR3 protein: CATSRTDSLAKNIQYF
J gene: TRBJ2-4
V gene: TRBV15

CDR3 protein: CSACLGHQLGELFF
J gene: TRBJ1-4
V gene: TRBV29-1

CDR3 protein: CAISESRGRQETQYF
J gene: TRBJ2-5
V gene: TRBV10-3

CDR3 protein: CASSFRDWGDTQYF
J gene: TRBJ2-3
V gene: TRBV12-3/TRBV12-4

CDR3 protein: CASSPPILRTATEQFF
J gene: TRBJ2-1
V gene: TRBV18

CDR3 protein: CASSTVGPGNTIYF
J gene: TRBJ1-3
V gene: TRBV12-3/TRBV12-4

CDR3 protein: CASRGREMGGYTF
J gene: TRBJ1-2
V gene: TRBV25-1

CDR3 protein: CASSQIPQGGQPQHF
J gene: TRBJ1-5
V gene: TRBV3-1

CDR3 protein: CASSFSWASRDISYNEQFF
J gene: TRBJ2-1
V gene: TRBV7-6

CDR3 protein: CSDGGLYTEAFF
J gene: TRBJ1-1
V gene: TRBV29-1

CDR3 protein: CASSSLAREQFF
J gene: TRBJ2-1
V gene: TRBV11-2

CDR3 protein: CASRTSDSYNEQFF
J gene: TRBJ2-1
V gene: TRBV10-3

CDR3 protein: CASSLGGTGVAREQYF
J gene: TRBJ2-7
V gene: TRBV11-2

CDR3 protein: CASSQGRYEQYF
J gene: TRBJ2-7
V gene: TRBV3-1

CDR3 protein: CASSLRPGQGFDEVELFF
J gene: TRBJ2-2
V gene: TRBV4-1

CDR3 protein: CATSDPLGGTSTDTQYF
J gene: TRBJ2-3
V gene: TRBV24-1

CDR3 protein: CATSDPTDGGTDTQYF
J gene: TRBJ2-3
V gene: TRBV24-1

CDR3 protein: CASSSQPGSGGRTDTQYF
J gene: TRBJ2-3
V gene: TRBV6-5

CDR3 protein: CASGWGRDTQYF
J gene: TRBJ2-3
V gene: TRBV12-3/TRBV12-4

CDR3 protein: CASSQDTPGGGGNEQFF
J gene: TRBJ2-1
V gene: TRBV4-3

CDR3 protein: CSVGRLKRGGQETQYF
J gene: TRBJ2-5
V gene: TRBV29-1

CDR3 protein: CASRYSQGSTGELFF
J gene: TRBJ2-2
V gene: TRBV5-1

CDR3 protein: CSATGHPDEQFF
J gene: TRBJ2-1
V gene: TRBV20-1

CDR3 protein: CASSEGATGELFF
J gene: TRBJ2-2
V gene: TRBV9

CDR3 protein: CASSDLGFIQYF
J gene: TRBJ2-4
V gene: TRBV6-1

CDR3 protein: CASSPASEGTQYF
J gene: TRBJ2-5
V gene: TRBV4-2

CDR3 protein: CASSSLAGPRYEQYF
J gene: TRBJ2-7
V gene: TRBV7-9